The clone carrying this T cell receptor (beta chain) was recorded once. The CDR3 runs 14 residues. V shed 5 bases and J shed 5 bases, with 16 bases lying between them. The germline gives CDR1 SGHTA, CDR2 FQGNSA. These data belong to a study of shared clonotypes between healthy human individuals. Data came from immunoSEQ multiplex PCR; TCRdb stores just in-frame clones and leaves some out. The table lists millions of clones, about 92% of them singletons. Every contributor of samples was a Caucasian grown-up residing in Nashville, Tennessee. This TCR was sampled from a man between 18 and 35 years old in good health. Some clones in this sample may be carry-over from other donors' samples. The J gene is TRBJ2-7, the V gene TRBV7-2; a possible D gene is TRBD1 (5 bases). Sequencing input: naive CD4+ T cells from PBMCs. Noted subset: CD45RA+ positively selected. The CDR3 is CASSAQGVSNEQYF. The CDR3 DNA reads as TGTGCCAGCAGCGCCCAAGGGGTTTCCAACGAGCAGTACTTC.